Below, 30 T cell receptor beta chains from the same sample are listed, as sequenced in a study of shared clonotypes between healthy human individuals. The method was immunoSEQ multiplex PCR; TCRdb's version includes in-frame clones alone and lacks a portion of them. The repertoire includes about 680,000 clones, about two thirds of them detected once, and about 1.7% sits in the top ten. Sample: memory CD4+ T cells sorted from blood. Subset in this sample: CD45RA-negative fraction. The receptors come from a woman aged 25-40 years in good health.

Concerning this clone: Within the sample, other DNA sequences also encode this same CDR3. V is TRBV19 and J is TRBJ1-2, with TRBD1 matching over 7 bases. The junction had 1 base not matched to a gene; V was cut back by 6 bases and J by 3 bases. This CDR3 is built from 12 residues. Germline CDR1 and CDR2: LNHDA and SQIVND (reference sequence). CDR3 in DNA: TGTGCCAGTAGAACAGGGGACTATGGCTACACCTTC. Its translation is CASRTGDYGYTF.

Details on this clone: The same CDR3 can be traced to other DNA sequences in this sample. V gene TRBV2 combines with J gene TRBJ1-4; D unclear. The CDR3 totals 15 residues. CDR1 is SNHLY, CDR2 FYNNEI, per germline. The germline V and J ends were trimmed by 5 bases and 0 bases, with 10 bases remaining between them. The CDR3 nucleotides read TGTGCCAGCAGTCGCGACGGAACAACTAATGAAAAACTGTTTTTT. This sequence encodes CASSRDGTTNEKLFF. Variable domain in full (rest from reference TRBV2 and TRBJ1-4): EPEVTQTPSHQVTQMGQEVILRCVPISNHLYFYWYRQILGQKVEFLVSFYNNEISEKSEIFDDQFSVERPDGSNFTLKIRSTKLEDSAMYFCASSRDGTTNEKLFFGSGTQLSVL.

The chain links TRBV11-1 to TRBJ1-2; D gene uncertain. Germline V gene lookup returns CDR1 SGHAT and CDR2 FQDESV (reference sequence). The V and J ends lost 3 bases and 4 bases respectively, with 15 bases between them. There are 15 residues in the CDR3. The CDR3 loop is CASSFTSASIYGYTF. The CDR3, as DNA: TGTGCCAGCAGCTTTACTAGCGCTAGTATCTATGGCTACACCTTC.

This chain connects TRBV6-1 to TRBJ1-2; no definite D call. The V end lost 3 bases, the J end lost 0 bases, and 5 bases lay between the germline ends. Germline V CDR1 and CDR2: MNHNS, SASEGT. The CDR3 covers 13 residues. The CDR3 protein is CASSDRPNYGYTF. CDR3 DNA sequence: TGTGCCAGCAGTGACAGACCTAACTATGGCTACACCTTC.

This clone has at least ten counts. The rearrangement joins TRBV4-1 to TRBJ1-1; a weak D match, TRBD1 (6 bases). Germline V gene lookup returns CDR1 MGHRA and CDR2 YSYEKL. The CDR3 has 17 amino acids. Deletions cut 0 bases from V and 1 base from J, with 15 bases between. CDR3 in amino acids: CASSQEGADDKNTEAFF. CDR3 DNA: TGCGCCAGCAGCCAAGAGGGGGCAGACGATAAGAACACTGAAGCTTTCTTT.

This clone was counted only a few times. The chain couples TRBV2 to TRBJ1-1; possible D gene TRBD1, 5 bases. V lost 8 bases, J lost 6 bases, and 22 bases lay in between. The germline V gene has CDR1 SNHLY and CDR2 FYNNEI. This CDR3 spans 15 amino acids. The CDR3 here is CASSPWDPRASEAFF. In nucleotides, the CDR3 is TGTGCCAGCTCTCCCTGGGATCCCAGGGCGTCTGAAGCTTTCTTT.

About this clone itself: Other nucleotide sequences from this sample produce the same CDR3. The genes are TRBV28 and TRBJ2-7, with D possibly TRBD2 on 5 matching bases. Deletions cut 5 bases from V and 3 bases from J, with 5 bases between. The CDR3 loop spans 11 amino acids. CDR1 MDHEN and CDR2 SYDVKM come from the germline V gene. The CDR3 region has the DNA TGTGCCAGCAGTCGGGGCTACGAGCAGTACTTC. Translated, it gives CASSRGYEQYF.

This chain joins TRBV18 and TRBJ1-1; D gene unclear. CDR1 and CDR2 from the germline V gene are KGHSH and LQKENI. V was cut by 0 bases and J by 7 bases, with 15 bases left in between. The CDR3 length is 15 residues. Here the CDR3 DNA reads TGTGCCAGCTCACCACCGGTCGACATAACCTTTGAAGCTTTCTTT. Protein product: CASSPPVDITFEAFF.

This clone was seen only a few times. The chain has TRBV25-1 and TRBJ2-2; D ambiguous. V was clipped by 5 bases and J by 7 bases, with 11 bases between them. Germline V gene sequence: CDR1 MGHDK, CDR2 SYGVNS. The length of the CDR3 is 13 residues. CDR3 sequence: CASSPRDHGELFF. The CDR3 DNA follows: TGTGCCAGCAGTCCCCGAGACCACGGGGAGCTGTTTTTT.

J is TRBJ2-5 and V is TRBV28; D not resolved. V dropped 3 bases and J dropped 3 bases, with 5 bases sitting between them. This CDR3 has 12 residues. Germline V gene sequence: CDR1 MDHEN, CDR2 SYDVKM. In DNA, the CDR3 is TGTGCCAGCAGTTTCAGTGAAGAGACCCAGTACTTC. It codes for CASSFSEETQYF.

The CDR3 reads CASRREANTGELFF. The CDR3, as DNA: TGTGCCAGTCGGCGGGAGGCGAACACCGGGGAGCTGTTTTTT. The genes are TRBV6-6 and TRBJ2-2; the match to TRBD2 covers 8 bases. The J segment lost 0 bases and the V segment lost 9 bases, leaving 3 bases of the junction unmatched. The CDR3 has 14 amino acids. Germline V gene data show CDR1 as MNHNY and CDR2 as SVGAGI (reference sequence).

The rearrangement uses TRBV11-2 and TRBJ2-4; D assignment may be TRBD1 or TRBD2 (5 bases each). Germline values: CDR1 SGHAT, CDR2 FQNNGV. V lost 4 bases to trimming and J lost 1 base, with 11 bases between them. This CDR3 has 15 residues. In DNA form, the CDR3 reads TGTGCCAGCAGCTCGGGACGAAGCGCCAAAAACATTCAGTACTTC. It yields the protein CASSSGRSAKNIQYF.

The CDR3 region has the DNA TGTGCCAGCAGCTTCCCGGACGGCAATGAGCAGTTCTTC. Translation gives CASSFPDGNEQFF. The V and J genes are TRBV11-2 and TRBJ2-1; D gene uncertain. Per germline, CDR1 SGHAT and CDR2 FQNNGV. CDR3 length: 13 amino acids. Trimming cost V 3 bases and J 6 bases, with 9 bases left between them.

The chain carries TRBV5-1 and TRBJ2-3, with D perhaps TRBD2 (6 bases). Germline CDR1 and CDR2: SGHRS and YFSETQ. This CDR3 has 16 amino acids. V was cut by 0 bases and J by 4 bases, with 15 bases left in between. In nucleotides, the CDR3 is TGCGCCAGCAGCTTGGGGCACGCGGGGCAATCAGATACGCAGTATTTT. It translates to CASSLGHAGQSDTQYF.

The chain combines TRBV5-1 with TRBJ2-5; TRBD1 aligns across 12 bases. This CDR3 comprises 17 residues. Germline trimming cut 0 bases from V and 6 bases from J; bases unmatched to any gene: 9. The germline gives CDR1 SGHRS, CDR2 YFSETQ. The CDR3 nucleotides are TGCGCCAGCAGCTTGGCCTATGGGACAGGGGGCGCGAAGACCCAGTACTTC. This gives the protein CASSLAYGTGGAKTQYF.

About this clone itself: This likely came from a read error, as a far larger clone is one base away. Additional DNA sequences in this sample encode the identical CDR3. V and J are TRBV28 and TRBJ1-5; the D gene is possibly TRBD1 (5 bases). CDR1 and CDR2 from the germline V gene are MDHEN and SYDVKM. The CDR3 is 17 amino acids. V was pared by 6 bases and J by 0 bases, with 18 bases between. The DNA for the CDR3 is TGTGCCAGCAGATGGGGCCAGGATTCAAATAGCAATCAGCCCCAGCATTTT. This codes for CASRWGQDSNSNQPQHF.

The rearrangement uses TRBV7-2 and TRBJ1-1; D ambiguous. CDR1 and CDR2 from the germline V gene are SGHTA and FQGNSA. The CDR3 runs to 16 residues. V lost 1 base to trimming and J lost 1 base, with 13 bases between them. CDR3 sequence reads: CASSLVAGYENTEAFF. CDR3 nucleotide sequence: TGTGCCAGCAGCTTAGTTGCTGGGTACGAGAACACTGAAGCTTTCTTT.

V gene TRBV7-2 combines with J gene TRBJ2-3; TRBD1 matches 12 bases. CDR3 length equals 16 residues. Germline assignment: CDR1 SGHTA and CDR2 FQGNSA. J was trimmed by 4 bases and V by 5 bases; bases with no gene match: 7. Here the CDR3 reads CASSPSGTGGADTQYF. CDR3 DNA sequence: TGTGCCAGCAGCCCGTCCGGGACAGGGGGCGCAGATACGCAGTATTTT.

V and J are TRBV19 and TRBJ2-7, with 8 bases aligning to TRBD1. The V segment lost 3 bases and the J segment 4 bases; nucleotides outside the gene matches: 5. CDR3 length equals 14 residues. Germline CDR1 LNHDA, CDR2 SQIVND (reference sequence). This CDR3 is CASSMSGQGYEQYF. CDR3 nucleotides: TGTGCCAGTAGTATGTCTGGACAGGGTTACGAGCAGTACTTC.

The chain couples TRBV29-1 to TRBJ1-1; 7 bases match TRBD1. V was pared by 7 bases and J by 3 bases, with 5 bases of the junction left unmatched. The germline V gene encodes CDR1 SQVTM and CDR2 ANQGSEA. CDR3 length equals 12 residues. As DNA, the CDR3 is TGCAGCGCCCGGGACAGAGACACTGAAGCTTTCTTT. This codes for CSARDRDTEAFF.

V is TRBV19 and J is TRBJ1-5; D remains ambiguous. This CDR3 has 12 residues. V lost 4 bases, J lost 5 bases, and 6 bases lay in between. CDR1 LNHDA and CDR2 SQIVND come from the germline V gene (reference sequence). CDR3 protein: CASSTIDQPQHF. CDR3 in DNA: TGTGCCAGTAGTACCATAGATCAGCCCCAGCATTTT.

This clone was detected many times. The genes are TRBV27 and TRBJ1-1; TRBD1 is a possible D gene (6 bases). This CDR3 comprises 14 residues. Trimming shortened V by 2 bases and J by 8 bases, and 15 bases separated the two germline ends. The germline gives CDR1 MNHEY, CDR2 SMNVEV (reference sequence). CDR3 sequence: CASSLRPLDREAFF. In DNA form, the CDR3 reads TGTGCCAGCAGTTTAAGGCCACTCGACAGGGAAGCTTTCTTT.

The genes are TRBV29-1 and TRBJ2-7; D is ambiguous. This CDR3 is built from 12 residues. Germline lookup yields CDR1 SQVTM and CDR2 ANQGSEA. The V end lost 4 bases, the J end lost 5 bases, and 12 bases lay between the germline ends. DNA of the CDR3: TGCAGCGTTGTCAGCGTTCAACACGAGCAGTACTTC. Translation: CSVVSVQHEQYF.

This clone was counted a single time. With a much larger clone just one base away, this may be a read error. The chain couples TRBV5-4 to TRBJ2-6; D call uncertain. Germline V gene lookup returns CDR1 SGHNT and CDR2 YYREEE (reference sequence). The CDR3 contains 15 residues. The CDR3 is CTSSLVGSGANVLTF. The CDR3 bases are TGTACCAGCAGCTTGGTAGGCTCTGGGGCCAACGTCCTGACTTTC.

The J gene is TRBJ1-2, the V gene TRBV5-5; D is possibly TRBD1 (6 bases). The CDR3 runs to 14 residues. V was clipped by 3 bases and J by 7 bases, with 16 bases between them. Germline CDR1 reads SGHKS; CDR2 reads YYEKEE (reference sequence). CDR3 protein: CASSSGSGERGYTF. The CDR3 bases are TGTGCCAGCAGCTCGGGGTCAGGGGAACGTGGCTACACCTTC.

The chain employs TRBV5-4 and TRBJ1-1; 9 bases agree with TRBD1. V was pared by 3 bases and J by 9 bases, with 9 bases of the junction left unmatched. In germline, CDR1 is SGHNT, CDR2 YYREEE (reference sequence). The CDR3 runs 14 residues. The DNA for the CDR3 is TGTGCCAGCAGCTCGCCGATTGGACAGGGGAAAGCTTTCTTT. This gives the protein CASSSPIGQGKAFF. Full variable domain (remainder filled in from reference TRBV5-4 and TRBJ1-1): ETGVTQSPTHLIKTRGQQVTLRCSSQSGHNTVSWYQQALGQGPQFIFQYYREEENGRGNFPPRFSGLQFPNYSSELNVNALELDDSALYLCASSSPIGQGKAFFGQGTRLTVV.

This clone was counted at least ten times. The identical CDR3 is also encoded by other nucleotide sequences in the sample. The chain is built from TRBV18 and TRBJ1-5; a weak D match, TRBD1 (5 bases). The CDR3 runs to 14 residues. Looked up from germline, CDR1 is KGHSH and CDR2 is LQKENI. Trimming removed 3 bases from V and 0 bases from J, with 6 bases in between. CDR3 in DNA: TGTGCCAGCTCACCGACAGATAGCAATCAGCCCCAGCATTTT. It specifies CASSPTDSNQPQHF.

The chain has TRBV28 and TRBJ1-2, with 7 positions matching TRBD1. The CDR3 contains 11 residues. CDR1 and CDR2 (germline): MDHEN, SYDVKM. V lost 2 bases and J lost 10; bases outside the gene matches: 1. Written as DNA, the CDR3 is TGTGCCAGCAGTTTAGACAGGGACTACACCTTC. It yields the protein CASSLDRDYTF.

The V and J genes are TRBV21-1 and TRBJ2-7; TRBD2, the table's D call, lacks a check against the DNA. TRBV21-1 is classified as a pseudogene. This CDR3 has 19 amino acids. The CDR3 reads CASSALHGTGSFPFYEQYF. CDR3 nucleotide sequence: TGTGCCAGCAGCGCACTTCACGGGACTGGATCTTTCCCCTTTTACGAGCAGTACTTC.

This chain joins TRBV7-3 and TRBJ1-1; D is undetermined. CDR3 length equals 14 residues. The germline V and J ends were trimmed by 2 bases and 6 bases, with 13 bases remaining between them. Germline CDR1 SGHTA, CDR2 FQGTGA. This chain's CDR3 is CASSLFEGSPEAFF. DNA for the CDR3: TGTGCCAGCAGCTTATTCGAAGGTTCCCCTGAAGCTTTCTTT.